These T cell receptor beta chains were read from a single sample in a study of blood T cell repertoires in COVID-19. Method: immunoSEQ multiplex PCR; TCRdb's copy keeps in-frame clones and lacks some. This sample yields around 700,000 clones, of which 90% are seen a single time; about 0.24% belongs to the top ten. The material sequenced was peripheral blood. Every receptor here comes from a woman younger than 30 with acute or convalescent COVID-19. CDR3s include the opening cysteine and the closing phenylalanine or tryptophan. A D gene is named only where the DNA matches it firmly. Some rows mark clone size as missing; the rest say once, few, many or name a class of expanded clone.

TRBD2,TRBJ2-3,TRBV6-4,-,TGTGCCAGCAAAGGGCCGAGAACTAGCGGGGGGTGGGATACGCAGTATTTT,CASKGPRTSGGWDTQYF
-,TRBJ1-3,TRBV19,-,TGTGCCAGTAGTCAAAGGACAGCTGGAAACACCATATATTTT,CASSQRTAGNTIYF
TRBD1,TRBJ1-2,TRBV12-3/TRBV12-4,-,TGTGCCAGCGGGGGACAGCTATATTATGGCTACACCTTC,CASGGQLYYGYTF
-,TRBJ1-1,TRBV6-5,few,TGTGCCAGCAGTTATCAGTCGATGAACACTGAAGCTTTCTTT,CASSYQSMNTEAFF
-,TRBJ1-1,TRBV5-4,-,TGTGCCAGCAGCTTGGGCGGGGGGTCCTGGCCCACTGAAGCTTTCTTT,CASSLGGGSWPTEAFF
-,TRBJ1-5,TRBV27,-,TGTGCCAACCCATGGCCTTCGACAGATACTTGCAATCAGCCCCAGCATTTT,CANPWPSTDTCNQPQHF
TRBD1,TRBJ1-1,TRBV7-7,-,TGTGCCAGCAGCTTAGATCCGGACAGGGCCTCTAACACTGAAGCTTTCTTT,CASSLDPDRASNTEAFF
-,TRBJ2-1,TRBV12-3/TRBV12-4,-,TGTGCCAGCAGTACTAGGGATGAGCAGTTCTTC,CASSTRDEQFF
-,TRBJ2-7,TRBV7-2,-,TGTGCCAGCAGCCCCCAGGGGTACGCCTACGAGCAGTACTTC,CASSPQGYAYEQYF
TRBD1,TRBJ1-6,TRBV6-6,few,TGTGCCAGCAGCCCCGGGACAGGGAATTCACCCCTCCACTTT,CASSPGTGNSPLHF
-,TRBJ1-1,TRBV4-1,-,TGCGCCAGCACTCGCGGGGGGGCGGAGAACACTGAAGCTTTCTTT,CASTRGGAENTEAFF
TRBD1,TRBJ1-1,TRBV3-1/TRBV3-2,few,TGTGCCAGCAGCCAACTCACAGGGGCCGTGAACACTGAAGCTTTCTTT,CASSQLTGAVNTEAFF
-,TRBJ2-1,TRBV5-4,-,TGTGCCAGCAGCTTGGATCCGGGGAACTACAATGAGCAGTTCTTC,CASSLDPGNYNEQFF
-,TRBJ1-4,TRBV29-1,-,TGCAGCGTTCGCTCGGAGAGGAATGAAAAACTGTTTTTT,CSVRSERNEKLFF
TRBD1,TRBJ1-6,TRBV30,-,TGTGCCTGGAGTGGACAGGGGGCATTAGGTTCACCCCTCCACTTT,CAWSGQGALGSPLHF
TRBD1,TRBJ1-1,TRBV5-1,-,TGCGCCAGCAGCCGACTAACCACGGACAGGGTCGGGGCTTTCTTT,CASSRLTTDRVGAFF
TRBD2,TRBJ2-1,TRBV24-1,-,TGTGCCACCAGTGACTCCACTAGCGGGGTGATCAATGAGCAGTTCTTC,CATSDSTSGVINEQFF
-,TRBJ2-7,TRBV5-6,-,TGTGCCAGCAGGGATAGCAGCTCCTACGAGCAGTACTTC,CASRDSSSYEQYF
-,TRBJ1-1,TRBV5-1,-,TGCGCCAGCAGCGAGGACAATGAAGCTTTCTTT,CASSEDNEAFF
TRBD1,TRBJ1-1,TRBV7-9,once,TGTGCCAGCAGCTTCGCCGGGACAGGGCGTTCGACTGAAGCTTTCTTT,CASSFAGTGRSTEAFF
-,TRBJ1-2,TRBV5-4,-,TGTGCCAGCAGCTTGGGAGGGTATGGCTACACCTTC,CASSLGGYGYTF
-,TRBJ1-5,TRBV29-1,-,TGCAGCGTCGGTGACAATCAGCCCCAGCATTTT,CSVGDNQPQHF
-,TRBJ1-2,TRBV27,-,TGTGCCAGCAGTTTTCAGGGTTCTAACTATGGCTACACCTTC,CASSFQGSNYGYTF
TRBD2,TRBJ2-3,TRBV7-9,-,TGTGCCAGCAGCGCGTCTAGCGGGGGTGGCACAGATACGCAGTATTTT,CASSASSGGGTDTQYF
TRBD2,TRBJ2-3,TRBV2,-,TGTGCCAGAGGGACTAGCGGTGGGGGGGGGCCCACAGATACGCAGTATTTT,CARGTSGGGGPTDTQYF
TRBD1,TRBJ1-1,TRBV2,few,TGTGCCAGCACCCTCGACAGGGGGAGCACTGAAGCTTTCTTT,CASTLDRGSTEAFF
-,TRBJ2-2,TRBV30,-,TGTGCCTGGAGCCCCGAGGGTACCGGGGAGCTGTTTTTT,CAWSPEGTGELFF
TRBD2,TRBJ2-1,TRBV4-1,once,TGCGCCAGCAGCCAACAGACGGGACTAGCCTTCAGGGGGGAGAATGAGCAGTTCTTC,CASSQQTGLAFRGENEQFF
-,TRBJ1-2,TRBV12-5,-,TGTGCTAGTGGTTGGATTAACAGGTTTCTGGCCTTC,CASGWINRFLAF